This T cell receptor (beta chain) originates from a study of response to subunit inactivated influenza vaccine. Each CDR3 protein is one row after TCRdb ran MiXCR on the RT-PCR reads. The sample lists just under 550,000 distinct CDR3 sequences, less than 25% occurring once. Trimming at V came to 5 bases and at J to 5 bases, leaving 12 bases not matched to a gene. Germline V gives CDR1 SGHRS, CDR2 YFSETQ. The CDR3 totals 17 residues. This sample was shared with a second study, whose subject was T cells expressing NK-cell markers. From that second work: Researchers built TCR beta cDNA using 5'RACE template switching with UMIs. The study sequenced eight donors, seven HCMV-seropositive and one seronegative. The leading position in the CD3+CD56-NKG2C+ fraction of a handful of donors also went to these clonotypes. Whether expanded NKG2C+ T cell clones recognized HCMV stayed uncertain.

The TCR originated in a man in his forties or fifties who received an inactivated influenza vaccine. The chain joins TRBV5-1 to TRBJ2-1, with 11 positions matching TRBD2. Material: CD4+ T cells sorted from PBMCs, obtained about 13 days after vaccination. The CDR3, as DNA: TGCGCCAGCAGGATCCGGACTAGCGGGCCTCCGCACAATGAGCAGTTCTTC. Its translation is CASRIRTSGPPHNEQFF.